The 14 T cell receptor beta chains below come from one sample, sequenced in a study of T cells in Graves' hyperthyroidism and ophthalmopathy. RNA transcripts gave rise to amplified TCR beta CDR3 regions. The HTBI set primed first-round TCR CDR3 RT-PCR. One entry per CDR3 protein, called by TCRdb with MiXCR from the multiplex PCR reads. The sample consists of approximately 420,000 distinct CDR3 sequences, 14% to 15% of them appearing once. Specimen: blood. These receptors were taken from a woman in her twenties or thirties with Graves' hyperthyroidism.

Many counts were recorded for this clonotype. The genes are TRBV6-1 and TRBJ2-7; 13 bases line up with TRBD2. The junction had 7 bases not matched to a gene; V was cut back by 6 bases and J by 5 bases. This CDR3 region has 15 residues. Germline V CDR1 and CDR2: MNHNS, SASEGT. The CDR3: CASSERTSGSHEQYF. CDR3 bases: TGTGCCAGCAGCGAGCGGACTAGCGGGAGCCACGAGCAGTACTTC.

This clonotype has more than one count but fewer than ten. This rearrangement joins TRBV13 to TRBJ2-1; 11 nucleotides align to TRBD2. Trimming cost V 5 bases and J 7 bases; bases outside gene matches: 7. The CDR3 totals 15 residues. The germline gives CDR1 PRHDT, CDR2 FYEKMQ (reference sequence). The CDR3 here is CASSLSGRAGNEQFF. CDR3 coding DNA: TGTGCCAGCAGCCTTAGCGGGAGGGCCGGAAATGAGCAGTTCTTC.

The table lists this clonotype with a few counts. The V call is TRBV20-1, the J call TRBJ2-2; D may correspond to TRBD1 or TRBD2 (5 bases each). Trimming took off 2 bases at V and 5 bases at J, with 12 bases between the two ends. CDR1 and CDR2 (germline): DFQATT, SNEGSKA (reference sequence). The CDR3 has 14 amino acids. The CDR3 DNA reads TGCAGTGCTAGATCCGGGACGGCGACCGGGGAGCTGTTTTTT. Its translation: CSARSGTATGELFF.

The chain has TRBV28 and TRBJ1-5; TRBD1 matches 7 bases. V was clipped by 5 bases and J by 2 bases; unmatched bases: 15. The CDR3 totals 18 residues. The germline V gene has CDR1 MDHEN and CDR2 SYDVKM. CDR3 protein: CASSPRPTGTYGNQPQHF. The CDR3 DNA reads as TGTGCCAGCAGTCCACGTCCGACAGGGACTTATGGCAATCAGCCCCAGCATTTT.

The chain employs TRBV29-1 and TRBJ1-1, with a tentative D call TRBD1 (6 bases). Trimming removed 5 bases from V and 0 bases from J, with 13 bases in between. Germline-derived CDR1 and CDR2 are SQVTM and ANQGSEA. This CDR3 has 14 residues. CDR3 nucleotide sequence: TGCAGCGTTAAAGTGAGGACAGTGAACACTGAAGCTTTCTTT. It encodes CSVKVRTVNTEAFF.

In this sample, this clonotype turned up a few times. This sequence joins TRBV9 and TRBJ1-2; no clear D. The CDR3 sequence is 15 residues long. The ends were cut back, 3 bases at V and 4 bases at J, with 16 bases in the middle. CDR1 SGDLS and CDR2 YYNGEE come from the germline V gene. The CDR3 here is CASSADPGLAYGYTF. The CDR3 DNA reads TGTGCCAGCAGCGCAGATCCGGGGTTGGCCTATGGCTACACCTTC.

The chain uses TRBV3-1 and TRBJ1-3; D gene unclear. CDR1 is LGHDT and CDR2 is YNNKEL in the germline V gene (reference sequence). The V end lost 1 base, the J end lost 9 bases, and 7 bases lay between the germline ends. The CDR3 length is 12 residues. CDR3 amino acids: CASSQAGSTIYF. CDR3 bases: TGTGCCAGCAGCCAAGCTGGGAGCACCATATATTTT.

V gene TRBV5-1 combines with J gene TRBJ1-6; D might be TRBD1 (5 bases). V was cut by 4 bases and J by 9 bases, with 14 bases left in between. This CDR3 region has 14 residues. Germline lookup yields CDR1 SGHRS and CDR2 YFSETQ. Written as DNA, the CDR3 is TGCGCCAGCAGCGTCTCGCGGGGCAGTTCACCCCTCCACTTT. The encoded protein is CASSVSRGSSPLHF. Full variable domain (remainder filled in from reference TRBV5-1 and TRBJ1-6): KAGVTQTPRYLIKTRGQQVTLSCSPISGHRSVSWYQQTPGQGLQFLFEYFSETQRNKGNFPGRFSGRQFSNSRSEMNVSTLELGDSALYLCASSVSRGSSPLHFGNGTRLTVT.

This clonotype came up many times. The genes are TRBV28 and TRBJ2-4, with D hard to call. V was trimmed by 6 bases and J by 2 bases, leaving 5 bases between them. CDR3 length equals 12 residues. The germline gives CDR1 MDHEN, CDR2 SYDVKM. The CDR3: CASRQSKNIQYF. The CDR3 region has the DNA TGTGCCAGCAGACAGTCCAAAAACATTCAGTACTTC.

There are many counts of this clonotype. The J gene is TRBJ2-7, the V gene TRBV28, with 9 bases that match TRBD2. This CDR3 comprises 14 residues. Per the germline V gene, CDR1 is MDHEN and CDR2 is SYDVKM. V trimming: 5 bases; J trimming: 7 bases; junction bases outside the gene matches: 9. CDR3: CASSEPGLAREQYF. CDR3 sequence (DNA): TGTGCCAGCAGTGAACCGGGACTAGCTCGTGAGCAGTACTTC.

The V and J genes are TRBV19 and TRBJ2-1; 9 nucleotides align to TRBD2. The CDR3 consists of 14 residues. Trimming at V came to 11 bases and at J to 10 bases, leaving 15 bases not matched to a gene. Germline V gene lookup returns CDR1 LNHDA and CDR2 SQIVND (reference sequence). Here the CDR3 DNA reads TGTGCCGTGAGTCGGACTAGCGAGCGGGACGAGCAGTTCTTC. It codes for CAVSRTSERDEQFF.

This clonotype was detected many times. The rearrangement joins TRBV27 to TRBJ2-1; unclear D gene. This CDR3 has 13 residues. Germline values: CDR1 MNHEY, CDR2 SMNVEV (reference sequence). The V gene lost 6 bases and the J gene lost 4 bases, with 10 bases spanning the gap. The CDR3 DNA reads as TGTGCCAGCAGGGTCGTAGGTTACAATGAGCAGTTCTTC. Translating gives CASRVVGYNEQFF.

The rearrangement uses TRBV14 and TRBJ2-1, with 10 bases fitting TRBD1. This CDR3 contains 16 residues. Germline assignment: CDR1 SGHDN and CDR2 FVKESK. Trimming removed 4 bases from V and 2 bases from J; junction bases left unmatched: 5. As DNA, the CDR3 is TGTGCCAGCAGCCGACCCGGGACAGGGGCCTACAATGAGCAGTTCTTC. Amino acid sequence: CASSRPGTGAYNEQFF. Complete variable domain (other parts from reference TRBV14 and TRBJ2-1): EAGVTQFPSHSVIEKGQTVTLRCDPISGHDNLYWYRRVMGKEIKFLLHFVKESKQDESGMPNNRFLAERTGGTYSTLKVQPAELEDSGVYFCASSRPGTGAYNEQFFGPGTRLTVL.

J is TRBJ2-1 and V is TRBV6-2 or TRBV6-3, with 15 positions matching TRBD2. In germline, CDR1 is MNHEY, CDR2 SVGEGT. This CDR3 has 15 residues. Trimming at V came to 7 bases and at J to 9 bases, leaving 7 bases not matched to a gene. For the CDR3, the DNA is TGTGCCAGCAATGGACTAGCGGGAGGGCTTAGTGAGCAGTTCTTC. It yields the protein CASNGLAGGLSEQFF.